Each of the 11 T cell receptor beta chains below was sequenced from the same sample in a study of CD8+ T cells in alopecia areata. It was for about five patients that CD4+ cells were sorted into CD25+CD127- cells. RNA, once extracted, was reverse transcribed into cDNA for use as the sequencing template. Produced via immunoSEQ multiplex PCR; TCRdb's table is partial and in-frame only. Among approximately 40,000 clones listed, roughly half were seen once. The sequencing input was CD4+ Tregs sorted from blood. These TCRs come from a human donor with alopecia areata.

V is TRBV4-2 and J is TRBJ2-1; no clear D. Between the trimmed V and J ends, which lost 0 bases and 2 bases, there was a span of 5 bases. Per germline, CDR1 LGHNA and CDR2 YNFKEQ. The CDR3 spans 14 residues. The DNA for the CDR3 is TGTGCCAGCAGCCAAGAACGGGCCTACAATGAGCAGTTCTTC. Its translation is CASSQERAYNEQFF.

The chain uses TRBV5-1 and TRBJ2-1, with 12 bases fitting TRBD2. The trim removed 4 bases at V and 3 bases at J, leaving 5 bases unmatched. The germline CDR1 and CDR2 sequences are SGHRS and YFSETQ. The CDR3 runs 16 residues. In DNA form, the CDR3 reads TGCGCCAGCAGCCCGGAGGGACTAGCGGGCTACAATGAGCAGTTCTTC. Translation: CASSPEGLAGYNEQFF.

The gene calls are TRBV6-6 and TRBJ1-2; TRBD1 matches at 12 bases. Per the germline V gene, CDR1 is MNHNY and CDR2 is SVGAGI (reference sequence). The V and J ends lost 6 bases and 8 bases, in that order; junction bases with no gene match: 4. CDR3 length: 13 amino acids. The CDR3 bases are TGTGCCAGCAGGGGGGACAGGGGGCACGGCTACACCTTC. Residues: CASRGDRGHGYTF.

The sample holds a few counts of this clone. This sequence joins TRBV7-2 and TRBJ2-1, with D possibly TRBD1 on 6 matching bases. The germline V and J ends were trimmed by 1 base and 4 bases, with 11 bases remaining between them. The length of the CDR3 is 15 residues. The germline V gene has CDR1 SGHTA and CDR2 FQGNSA. The CDR3 DNA is TGTGCCAGCAGCTTAGGTGGGACACTTTACAATGAGCAGTTCTTC. Residues: CASSLGGTLYNEQFF.

The rearrangement uses TRBV19 and TRBJ1-1, with D possibly TRBD1 on 6 matching bases. Germline V gives CDR1 LNHDA, CDR2 SQIVND (reference sequence). Trimming removed 4 bases from V and 2 bases from J, with 8 bases in between. The CDR3 loop spans 13 amino acids. Written as DNA, the CDR3 is TGTGCCAGTAGTAAGACAGGTAACACTGAAGCTTTCTTT. Translation gives CASSKTGNTEAFF.

The CDR3 loop is CASSVWAGGTDTQYF. The CDR3 DNA reads as TGTGCCAGCAGCGTTTGGGCGGGAGGGACAGATACGCAGTATTTT. The chain is built from TRBV14 and TRBJ2-3; 9 bases are shared with TRBD2. The CDR3 loop spans 15 amino acids. Trimming at V came to 5 bases and at J to 3 bases, leaving 6 bases not matched to a gene. The germline CDR1 and CDR2 sequences are SGHDN and FVKESK.

This rearrangement joins TRBV5-6 to TRBJ2-3; 12 bases are shared with TRBD2. CDR3 size: 15 residues. Germline lookup yields CDR1 SGHDT and CDR2 YYEEEE. The V gene end was trimmed by 5 bases and the J gene end by 4 bases; junction bases not matched to a gene: 5. The CDR3 here is CASRRLAGGPDTQYF. The CDR3 DNA is TGTGCCAGCAGGCGGCTAGCGGGGGGGCCAGATACGCAGTATTTT.

This clone has a handful of counts. This chain joins TRBV20-1 and TRBJ1-4; D gene uncertain. There are 10 residues in the CDR3. Trimming took off 5 bases at V and 4 bases at J, with 2 bases between the two ends. Germline V gives CDR1 DFQATT, CDR2 SNEGSKA (reference sequence). The CDR3 coding sequence is TGCAGTGCTTATAATGAAAAACTGTTTTTT. Translation gives CSAYNEKLFF.

The genes are TRBV5-1 and TRBJ2-5, with 12 bases matching TRBD2. J gave up 5 bases and V 0 bases, and 8 bases lay outside the gene matches. Germline-derived CDR1 and CDR2 are SGHRS and YFSETQ. The CDR3 loop spans 17 amino acids. The chain's CDR3 is CASSLARLAGVIETQYF. DNA of the CDR3: TGCGCCAGCAGCTTGGCCAGACTAGCGGGGGTTATTGAGACCCAGTACTTC. Full variable domain (remainder filled in from reference TRBV5-1 and TRBJ2-5): KAGVTQTPRYLIKTRGQQVTLSCSPISGHRSVSWYQQTPGQGLQFLFEYFSETQRNKGNFPGRFSGRQFSNSRSEMNVSTLELGDSALYLCASSLARLAGVIETQYFGPGTRLLVL.

This clone rates as medium-sized. CDR3 in DNA: TGTGCCAGCAGCGTGGGACAGCTCTACGAGCAGTACTTC. This translates into CASSVGQLYEQYF. The V and J genes are TRBV7-9 and TRBJ2-7, with 7 bases lining up with TRBD1. V dropped 5 bases and J dropped 3; count of bases not matched to a gene: 4. The germline V gene encodes CDR1 SEHNR and CDR2 FQNEAQ (reference sequence). The CDR3 consists of 13 residues. The full variable domain, in which reference TRBV7-9 and TRBJ2-7 provide the parts outside the CDR3, is DTGVSQNPRHKITKRGQNVTFRCDPISEHNRLYWYRQTLGQGPEFLTYFQNEAQLEKSRLLSDRFSAERPKGSFSTLEIQRTEQGDSAMYLCASSVGQLYEQYFGPGTRLTVT.

CDR3: CASSTFSGRDYEQYF. The CDR3 DNA follows: TGTGCCAGTAGTACTTTTAGCGGGAGGGACTACGAGCAGTACTTC. The V and J genes are TRBV19 and TRBJ2-7; 11 nucleotides line up with TRBD2. Germline CDR1 and CDR2: LNHDA and SQIVND (reference sequence). This CDR3 spans 15 amino acids. The V gene end was trimmed by 4 bases and the J gene end by 3 bases; junction bases not matched to a gene: 5.